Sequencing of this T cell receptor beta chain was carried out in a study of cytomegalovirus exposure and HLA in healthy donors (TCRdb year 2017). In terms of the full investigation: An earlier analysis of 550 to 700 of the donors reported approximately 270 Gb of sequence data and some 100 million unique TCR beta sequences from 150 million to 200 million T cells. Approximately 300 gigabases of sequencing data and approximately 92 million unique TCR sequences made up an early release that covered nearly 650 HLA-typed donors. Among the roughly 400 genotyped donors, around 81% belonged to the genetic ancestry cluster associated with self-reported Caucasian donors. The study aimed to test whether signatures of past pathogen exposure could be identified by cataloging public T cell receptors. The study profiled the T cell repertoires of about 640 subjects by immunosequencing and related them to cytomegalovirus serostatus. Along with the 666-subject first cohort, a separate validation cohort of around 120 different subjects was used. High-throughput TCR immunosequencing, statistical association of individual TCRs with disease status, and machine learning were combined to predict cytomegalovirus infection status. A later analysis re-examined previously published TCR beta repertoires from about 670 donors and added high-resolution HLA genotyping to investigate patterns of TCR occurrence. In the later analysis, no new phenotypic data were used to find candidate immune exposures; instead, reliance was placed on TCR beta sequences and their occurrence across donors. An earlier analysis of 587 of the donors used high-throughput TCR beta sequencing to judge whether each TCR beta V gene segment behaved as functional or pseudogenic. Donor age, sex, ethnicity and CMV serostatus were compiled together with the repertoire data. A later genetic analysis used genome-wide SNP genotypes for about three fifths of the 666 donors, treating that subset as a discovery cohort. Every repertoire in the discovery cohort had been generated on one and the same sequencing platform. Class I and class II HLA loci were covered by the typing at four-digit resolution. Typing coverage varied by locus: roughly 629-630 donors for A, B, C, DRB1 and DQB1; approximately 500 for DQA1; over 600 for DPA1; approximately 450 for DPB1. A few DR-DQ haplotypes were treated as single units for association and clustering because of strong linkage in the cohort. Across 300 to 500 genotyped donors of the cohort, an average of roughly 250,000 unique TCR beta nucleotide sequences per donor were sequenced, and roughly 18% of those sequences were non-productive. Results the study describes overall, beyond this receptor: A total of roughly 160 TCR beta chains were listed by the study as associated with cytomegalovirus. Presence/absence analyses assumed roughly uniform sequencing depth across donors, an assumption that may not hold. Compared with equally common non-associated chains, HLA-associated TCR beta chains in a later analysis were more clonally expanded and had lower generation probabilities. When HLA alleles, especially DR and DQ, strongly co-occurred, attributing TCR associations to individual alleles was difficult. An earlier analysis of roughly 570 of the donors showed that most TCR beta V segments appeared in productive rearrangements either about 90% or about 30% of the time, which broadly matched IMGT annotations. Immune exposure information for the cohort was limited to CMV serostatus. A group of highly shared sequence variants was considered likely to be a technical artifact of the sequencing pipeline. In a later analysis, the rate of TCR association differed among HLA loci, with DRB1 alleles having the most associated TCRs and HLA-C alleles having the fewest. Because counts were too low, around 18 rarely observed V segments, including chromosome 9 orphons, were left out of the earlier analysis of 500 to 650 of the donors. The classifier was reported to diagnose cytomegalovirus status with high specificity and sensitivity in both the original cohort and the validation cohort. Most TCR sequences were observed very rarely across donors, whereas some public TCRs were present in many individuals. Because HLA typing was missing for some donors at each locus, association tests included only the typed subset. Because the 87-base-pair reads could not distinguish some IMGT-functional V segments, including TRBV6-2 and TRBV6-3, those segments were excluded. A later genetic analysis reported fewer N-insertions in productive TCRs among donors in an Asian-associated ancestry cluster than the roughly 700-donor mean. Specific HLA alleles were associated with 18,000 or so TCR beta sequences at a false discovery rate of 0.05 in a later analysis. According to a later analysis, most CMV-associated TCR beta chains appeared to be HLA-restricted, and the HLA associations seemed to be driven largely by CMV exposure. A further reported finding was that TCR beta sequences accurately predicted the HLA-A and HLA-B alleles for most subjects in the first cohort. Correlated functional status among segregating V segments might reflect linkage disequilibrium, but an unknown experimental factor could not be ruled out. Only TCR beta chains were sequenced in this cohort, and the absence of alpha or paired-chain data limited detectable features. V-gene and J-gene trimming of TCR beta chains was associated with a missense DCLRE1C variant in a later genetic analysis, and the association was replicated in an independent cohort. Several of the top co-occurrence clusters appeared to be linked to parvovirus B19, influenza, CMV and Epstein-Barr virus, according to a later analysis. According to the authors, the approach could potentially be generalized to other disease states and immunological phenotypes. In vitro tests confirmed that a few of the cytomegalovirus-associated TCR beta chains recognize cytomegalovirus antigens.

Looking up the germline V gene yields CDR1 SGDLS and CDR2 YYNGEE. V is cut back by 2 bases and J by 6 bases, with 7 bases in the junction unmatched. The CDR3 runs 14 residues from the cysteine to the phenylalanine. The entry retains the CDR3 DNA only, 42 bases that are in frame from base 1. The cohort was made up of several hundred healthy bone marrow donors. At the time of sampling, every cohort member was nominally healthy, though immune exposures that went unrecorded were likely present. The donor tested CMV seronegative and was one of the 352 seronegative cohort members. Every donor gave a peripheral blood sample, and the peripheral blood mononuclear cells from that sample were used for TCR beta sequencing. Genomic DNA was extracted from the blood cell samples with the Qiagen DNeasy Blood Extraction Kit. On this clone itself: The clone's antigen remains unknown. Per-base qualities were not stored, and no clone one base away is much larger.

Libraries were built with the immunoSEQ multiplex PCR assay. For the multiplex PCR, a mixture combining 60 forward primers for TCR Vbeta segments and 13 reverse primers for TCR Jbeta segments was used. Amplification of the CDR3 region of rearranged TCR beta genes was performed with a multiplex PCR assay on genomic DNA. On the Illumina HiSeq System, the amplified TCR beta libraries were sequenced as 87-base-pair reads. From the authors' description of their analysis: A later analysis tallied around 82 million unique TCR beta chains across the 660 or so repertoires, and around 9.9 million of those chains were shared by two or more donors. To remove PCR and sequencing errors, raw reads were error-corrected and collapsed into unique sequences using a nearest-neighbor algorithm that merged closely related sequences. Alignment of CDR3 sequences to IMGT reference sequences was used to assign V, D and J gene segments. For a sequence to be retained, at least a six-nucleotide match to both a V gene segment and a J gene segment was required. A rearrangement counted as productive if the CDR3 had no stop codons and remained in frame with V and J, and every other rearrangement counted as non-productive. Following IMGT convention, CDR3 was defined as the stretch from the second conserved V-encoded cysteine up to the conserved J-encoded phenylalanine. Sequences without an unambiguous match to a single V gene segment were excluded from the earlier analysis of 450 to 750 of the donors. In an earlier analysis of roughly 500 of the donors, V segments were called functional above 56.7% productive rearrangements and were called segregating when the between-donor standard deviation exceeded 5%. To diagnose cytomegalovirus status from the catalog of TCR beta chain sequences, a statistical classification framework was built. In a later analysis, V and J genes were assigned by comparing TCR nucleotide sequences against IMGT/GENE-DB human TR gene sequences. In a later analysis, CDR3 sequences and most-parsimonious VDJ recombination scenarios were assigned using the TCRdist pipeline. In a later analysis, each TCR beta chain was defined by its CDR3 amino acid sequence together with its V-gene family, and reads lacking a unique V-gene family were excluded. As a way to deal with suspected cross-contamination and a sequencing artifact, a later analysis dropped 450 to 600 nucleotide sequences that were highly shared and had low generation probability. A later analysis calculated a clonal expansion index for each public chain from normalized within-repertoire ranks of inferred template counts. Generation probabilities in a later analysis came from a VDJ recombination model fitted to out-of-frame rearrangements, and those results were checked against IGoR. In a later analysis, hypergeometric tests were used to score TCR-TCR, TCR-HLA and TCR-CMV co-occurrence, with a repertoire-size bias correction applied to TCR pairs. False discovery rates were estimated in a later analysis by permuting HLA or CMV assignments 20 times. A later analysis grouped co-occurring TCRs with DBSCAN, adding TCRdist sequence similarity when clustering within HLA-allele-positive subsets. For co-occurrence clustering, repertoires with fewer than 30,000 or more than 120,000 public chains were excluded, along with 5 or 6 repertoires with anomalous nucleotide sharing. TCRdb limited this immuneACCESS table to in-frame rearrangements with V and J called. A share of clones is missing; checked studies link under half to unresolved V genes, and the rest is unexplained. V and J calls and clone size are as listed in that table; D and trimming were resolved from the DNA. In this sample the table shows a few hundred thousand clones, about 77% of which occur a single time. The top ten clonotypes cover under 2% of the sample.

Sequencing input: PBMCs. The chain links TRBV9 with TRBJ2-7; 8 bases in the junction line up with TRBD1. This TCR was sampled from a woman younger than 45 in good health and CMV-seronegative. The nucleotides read TGTGCCAGCAGCGTCGGACAGGGTTGGGGCGAGCAGTACTTC. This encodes CASSVGQGWGEQYF.